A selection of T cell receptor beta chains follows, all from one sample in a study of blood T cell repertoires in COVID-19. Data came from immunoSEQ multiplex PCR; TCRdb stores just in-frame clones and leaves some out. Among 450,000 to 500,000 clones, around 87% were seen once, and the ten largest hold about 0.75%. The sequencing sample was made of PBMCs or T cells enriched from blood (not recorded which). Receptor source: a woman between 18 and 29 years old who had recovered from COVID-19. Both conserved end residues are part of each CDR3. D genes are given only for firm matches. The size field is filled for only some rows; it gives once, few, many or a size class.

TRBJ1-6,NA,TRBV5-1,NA,TGCGCCAGCACCGCAATGAACCCGGGTTCACCCCTCCACTTT,CASTAMNPGSPLHF
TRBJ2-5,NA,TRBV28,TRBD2,TGTGCCAGCAGTTCGGAGCGGGGGGCCCAGCGGACCCAGTACTTC,CASSSERGAQRTQYF
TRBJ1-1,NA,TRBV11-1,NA,TGTGCCAGCAGCCCTGGGGGGGTTCATACGAACACTGAAGCTTTCTTT,CASSPGGVHTNTEAFF
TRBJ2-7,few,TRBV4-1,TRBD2,TGCGCCAGCAGCCTAGAGGGAATAGCGGGGGGGACCTACGAGCAGTACTTC,CASSLEGIAGGTYEQYF
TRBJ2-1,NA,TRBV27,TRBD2,TGTGCCAGCACCCCGAGGGCTAGCGGGGGTTACAATGAGCAGTTCTTC,CASTPRASGGYNEQFF
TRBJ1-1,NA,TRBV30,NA,TGTGCCTGGAGTACGGGGATTCGGACTGAAGCTTTCTTT,CAWSTGIRTEAFF
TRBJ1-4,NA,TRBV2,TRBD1,TGTGCCAGCAGCTGGACAGGGGATGAAAAACTGTTTTTT,CASSWTGDEKLFF
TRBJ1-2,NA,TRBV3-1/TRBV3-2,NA,TGTGCCAGCAGCCATGAGACTAACTATGGCTACACCTTC,CASSHETNYGYTF
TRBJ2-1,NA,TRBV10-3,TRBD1,TGTGCCATCGGGAGACAGGGTGTTGAAGGTAATGAGCAGTTCTTC,CAIGRQGVEGNEQFF
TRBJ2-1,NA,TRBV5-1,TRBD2,TGCGCCAGCAGCTTGGGTGGACTAGCGGGGTACAATGAGCAGTTCTTC,CASSLGGLAGYNEQFF
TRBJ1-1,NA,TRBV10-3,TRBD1,TGTGCCATCTCCTATACAGGGGGCTTGAGTGAAGCTTTCTTT,CAISYTGGLSEAFF
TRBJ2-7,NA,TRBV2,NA,TGTGCCAGCAATCGTGGTGGTCCTAGCAGTTACGAGCAGTACTTC,CASNRGGPSSYEQYF
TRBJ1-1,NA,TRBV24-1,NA,TGTGCCACCAGTGATGGTCGGGGGTTGGAGAACACTGAAGCTTTCTTT,CATSDGRGLENTEAFF
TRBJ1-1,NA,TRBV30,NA,TGTGCCTTGCAGGGCATCATGAACACTGAAGCTTTCTTT,CALQGIMNTEAFF
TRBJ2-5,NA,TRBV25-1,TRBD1,TGTGCCAGCAGTGATGACTTTAGACAGGGGTCGGGCTCCCAGTACTTC,CASSDDFRQGSGSQYF
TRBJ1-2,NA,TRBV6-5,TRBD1,TGTGCCAGCAGTAGGACAGGCTATGGCTACACCTTC,CASSRTGYGYTF
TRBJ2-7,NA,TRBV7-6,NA,TGTGCCAGCAGCTTAGCTCTAGGAGGGACAGAATCCCCCGCCGAGCAGTACTTC,CASSLALGGTESPAEQYF
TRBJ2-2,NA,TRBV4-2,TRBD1,TGTGCCAGCAGCCAAGACCCAGGGGGCGCGACCGGGGAGCTGTTTTTT,CASSQDPGGATGELFF
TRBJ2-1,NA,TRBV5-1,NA,TGCGCCAGCAGGAGCAAGCCTACCTACAATGAGCAGTTCTTC,CASRSKPTYNEQFF
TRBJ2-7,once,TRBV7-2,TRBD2,TGTGCCAGCAGCTTAGCCCTAGCGGGGAACTACGAGCAGTACTTC,CASSLALAGNYEQYF
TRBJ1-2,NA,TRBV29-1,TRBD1,TGCAGCGTCCCGGGACAGGCCTATGGCTACACCTTC,CSVPGQAYGYTF
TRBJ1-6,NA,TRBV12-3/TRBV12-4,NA,TGTGCCAGCAAGGGGTCCTTTAATTCACCCCTCCACTTT,CASKGSFNSPLHF
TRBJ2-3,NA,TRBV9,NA,TGTGCCAGCAGCGAGAGCTTAGGCACAGATACGCAGTATTTT,CASSESLGTDTQYF
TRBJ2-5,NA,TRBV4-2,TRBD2,TGTGCCAGCAGCCTTACGACTAGCGGGGAGCTAGAGACCCAGTACTTC,CASSLTTSGELETQYF
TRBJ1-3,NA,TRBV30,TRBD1,TGTGCCTGGAGGAGCGACAGGGCGGGGGGAAACACCATATATTTT,CAWRSDRAGGNTIYF
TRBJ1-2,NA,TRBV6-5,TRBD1,TGTGCCAGCAGTCCAGACAGGGTTTCGTGGGGCTACACCTTC,CASSPDRVSWGYTF
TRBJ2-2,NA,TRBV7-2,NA,TGTGCCAGCAGCCAGAACGGGGGGCGAACCGGGGAGCTGTTTTTT,CASSQNGGRTGELFF
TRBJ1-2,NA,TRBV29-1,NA,TGCAGCGCCTTAAACCCAGGGGGCTACACCTTC,CSALNPGGYTF
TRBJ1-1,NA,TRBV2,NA,TGTGCCAGCCGGTCCATGAAAGCTTTCTTT,CASRSMKAFF
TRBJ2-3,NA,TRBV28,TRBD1,TGTGCCAGCAGTTTACAGGGGGTAAGCACAGATACGCAGTATTTT,CASSLQGVSTDTQYF
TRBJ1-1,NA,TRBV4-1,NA,TGCGCCAGCAGCCAAGATAGGAGAAGTGTGAACACTGAAGCTTTCTTT,CASSQDRRSVNTEAFF
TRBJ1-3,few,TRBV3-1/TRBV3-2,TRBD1,TGTGCCAGCAGCCAAGATCTCGGACAGGGGTTTGGAAACACCATATATTTT,CASSQDLGQGFGNTIYF
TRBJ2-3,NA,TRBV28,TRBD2,TGTGCCAGCATGGGGGGGGATCCAGATACGCAGTATTTT,CASMGGDPDTQYF
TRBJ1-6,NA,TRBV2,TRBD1,TGTGCCAGCAGCGCAGACAGGGTTAGTCTTTCACCCCTCCACTTT,CASSADRVSLSPLHF
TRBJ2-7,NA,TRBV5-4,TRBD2,TGTGCCAGCAGCTCTCTAGCGGGGGGGCCGCTGGAGCAGTACTTC,CASSSLAGGPLEQYF
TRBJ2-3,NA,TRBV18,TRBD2,TGTGCCAGCTCATCCGGACTAGCGGATACAGATACGCAGTATTTT,CASSSGLADTDTQYF
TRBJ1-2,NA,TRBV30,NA,TGTGCCTGGAGTGAAACAGCCGATGGCTACACCTTC,CAWSETADGYTF
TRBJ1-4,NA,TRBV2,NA,TGTGCCAGCAGTGAAGCAGTAACAGCCGAAAAACTGTTTTTT,CASSEAVTAEKLFF
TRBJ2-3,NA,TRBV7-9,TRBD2,TGTGCCAGCAGCAGAAACATGGGACTAGCCGGTGATACGCAGTATTTT,CASSRNMGLAGDTQYF